The present T cell receptor (beta chain) was sequenced within a study of a mutant IDH1 vaccine in newly diagnosed glioma. The CDR3 sequence is 14 residues long. From germline, CDR1 is SNHLY and CDR2 FYNNEI. Trimming left V 2 bases short and J 4 bases short, with 11 bases between. This table comes from immunoSEQ multiplex PCR, and its TCRdb copy is limited to in-frame clones, with some not included. The data show approximately 60,000 clones, with around 82% seen just once and approximately 3% held by the top ten. As concerns this clone: Antigen: not known.

Time point noted: week 5, during vaccination. The investigators gave 300 ug of mutant IDH1 20-mer peptide in each vaccine dose, together with topical imiquimod. This receptor was taken from a woman aged 18-35 years with glioma. Some clones in this sample may be carry-over from other donors' samples. Here the sequenced sample was PBMCs, taken from a glioma patient whose treatment included an IDH1 peptide vaccine. The J gene is TRBJ2-5, the V gene TRBV2; tentative D call: TRBD2 (5 bases). The CDR3 nucleotides are TGTGCCAGCAGTGAAACCAGCGGTGGAGAGACCCAGTACTTC. This gives the protein CASSETSGGETQYF.